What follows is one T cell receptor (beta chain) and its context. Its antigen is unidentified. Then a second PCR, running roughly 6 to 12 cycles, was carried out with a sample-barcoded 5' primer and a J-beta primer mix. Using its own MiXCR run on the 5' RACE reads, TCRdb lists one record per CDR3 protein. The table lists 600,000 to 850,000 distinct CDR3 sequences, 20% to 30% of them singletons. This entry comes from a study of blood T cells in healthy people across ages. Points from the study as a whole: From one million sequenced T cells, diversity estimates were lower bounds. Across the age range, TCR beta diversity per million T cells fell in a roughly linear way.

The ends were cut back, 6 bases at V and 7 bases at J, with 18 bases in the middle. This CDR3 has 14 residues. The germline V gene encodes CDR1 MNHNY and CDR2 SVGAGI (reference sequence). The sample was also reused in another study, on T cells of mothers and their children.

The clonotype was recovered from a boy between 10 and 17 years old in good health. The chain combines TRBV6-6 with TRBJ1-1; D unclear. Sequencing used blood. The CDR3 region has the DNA TGTGCCAGCAGACACAACATAAGGGAGGATGAAGCTTTCTTT. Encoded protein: CASRHNIREDEAFF.